This paragraph reports one T cell receptor (beta chain). Its antigen is unknown. The cDNA was produced through 5'RACE with 10-nucleotide random UMIs. MiXCR, applied by TCRdb to the 5' RACE reads, yields one record per CDR3 protein. The sample has about 38,000 distinct CDR3 sequences; less than 9% are singletons. The sample is drawn from a study of neurological immune-mediated disorders. Findings and limits, study-wide: None of the CDR3 amino acid sequences of expanded clones were shared across subjects, and this suggested private repertoires in all groups.

Sorted libraries came from around 990,000 CD4+ or CD8+ T cells. The receptor was derived from a man in his forties or fifties in good health. The material sequenced was CD4+ T cells from blood.

The CDR3 DNA sequence: TGTGCCAGCACATCCCGTTGGGCGGGCGGGGAGCTGTTTTTT. Residues: CASTSRWAGGELFF. The rearrangement links TRBV28 to TRBJ2-2, with a weak D call TRBD2 (5 bases). This CDR3 contains 14 residues. Per the germline V gene, CDR1 is MDHEN and CDR2 is SYDVKM. The germline V and J ends were trimmed by 7 bases and 7 bases, with 16 bases remaining between them.